The 3 T cell receptor beta chains given below trace back to one sample, sequenced in a study of OX40 agonist ivuxolimab in advanced cancers. This table comes from immunoSEQ multiplex PCR, and its TCRdb copy is limited to in-frame clones, with some not included. Of tens of thousands of clones in the sample, just under 85% were seen once. This material consisted of CD4+ or CD8+ T cells sorted from blood, taken in a trial of the OX40 agonist ivuxolimab. Receptors were obtained from an adult with an advanced solid tumor such as melanoma, head and neck, liver or kidney cancer.

The chain employs TRBV6-6 and TRBJ2-1; possibly TRBD2 for D (5 bases). Germline V gives CDR1 MNHNY, CDR2 SVGAGI (reference sequence). The ends were cut back, 5 bases at V and 7 bases at J, with 15 bases in the middle. The CDR3 is made up of 14 amino acids. The CDR3 here is CASSLEGRWNEQFF. In nucleotides, the CDR3 is TGTGCCAGCAGTCTCGAGGGTCGGTGGAATGAGCAGTTCTTC.

Relative to its sample, this clone is medium-sized. The chain carries TRBV11-2 and TRBJ2-2; TRBD2 aligns across 7 bases. V lost 5 bases and J lost 3; bases outside the gene matches: 12. Germline-derived CDR1 and CDR2 are SGHAT and FQNNGV. The CDR3 has 17 amino acids. DNA of the CDR3: TGTGCCAGCAGCGGATTGCTGACTAGCTGGGACACCGGGGAGCTGTTTTTT. Its protein is CASSGLLTSWDTGELFF.

The chain uses TRBV27 and TRBJ1-5, with 8 bases fitting TRBD1. This CDR3 has 13 residues. Germline V gene data show CDR1 as MNHEY and CDR2 as SMNVEV (reference sequence). Germline trimming cut 6 bases from V and 5 bases from J; bases unmatched to any gene: 3. CDR3 nucleotides: TGTGCCAGCAGGGTGACAGGGGATCAGCCCCAGCATTTT. This codes for CASRVTGDQPQHF.